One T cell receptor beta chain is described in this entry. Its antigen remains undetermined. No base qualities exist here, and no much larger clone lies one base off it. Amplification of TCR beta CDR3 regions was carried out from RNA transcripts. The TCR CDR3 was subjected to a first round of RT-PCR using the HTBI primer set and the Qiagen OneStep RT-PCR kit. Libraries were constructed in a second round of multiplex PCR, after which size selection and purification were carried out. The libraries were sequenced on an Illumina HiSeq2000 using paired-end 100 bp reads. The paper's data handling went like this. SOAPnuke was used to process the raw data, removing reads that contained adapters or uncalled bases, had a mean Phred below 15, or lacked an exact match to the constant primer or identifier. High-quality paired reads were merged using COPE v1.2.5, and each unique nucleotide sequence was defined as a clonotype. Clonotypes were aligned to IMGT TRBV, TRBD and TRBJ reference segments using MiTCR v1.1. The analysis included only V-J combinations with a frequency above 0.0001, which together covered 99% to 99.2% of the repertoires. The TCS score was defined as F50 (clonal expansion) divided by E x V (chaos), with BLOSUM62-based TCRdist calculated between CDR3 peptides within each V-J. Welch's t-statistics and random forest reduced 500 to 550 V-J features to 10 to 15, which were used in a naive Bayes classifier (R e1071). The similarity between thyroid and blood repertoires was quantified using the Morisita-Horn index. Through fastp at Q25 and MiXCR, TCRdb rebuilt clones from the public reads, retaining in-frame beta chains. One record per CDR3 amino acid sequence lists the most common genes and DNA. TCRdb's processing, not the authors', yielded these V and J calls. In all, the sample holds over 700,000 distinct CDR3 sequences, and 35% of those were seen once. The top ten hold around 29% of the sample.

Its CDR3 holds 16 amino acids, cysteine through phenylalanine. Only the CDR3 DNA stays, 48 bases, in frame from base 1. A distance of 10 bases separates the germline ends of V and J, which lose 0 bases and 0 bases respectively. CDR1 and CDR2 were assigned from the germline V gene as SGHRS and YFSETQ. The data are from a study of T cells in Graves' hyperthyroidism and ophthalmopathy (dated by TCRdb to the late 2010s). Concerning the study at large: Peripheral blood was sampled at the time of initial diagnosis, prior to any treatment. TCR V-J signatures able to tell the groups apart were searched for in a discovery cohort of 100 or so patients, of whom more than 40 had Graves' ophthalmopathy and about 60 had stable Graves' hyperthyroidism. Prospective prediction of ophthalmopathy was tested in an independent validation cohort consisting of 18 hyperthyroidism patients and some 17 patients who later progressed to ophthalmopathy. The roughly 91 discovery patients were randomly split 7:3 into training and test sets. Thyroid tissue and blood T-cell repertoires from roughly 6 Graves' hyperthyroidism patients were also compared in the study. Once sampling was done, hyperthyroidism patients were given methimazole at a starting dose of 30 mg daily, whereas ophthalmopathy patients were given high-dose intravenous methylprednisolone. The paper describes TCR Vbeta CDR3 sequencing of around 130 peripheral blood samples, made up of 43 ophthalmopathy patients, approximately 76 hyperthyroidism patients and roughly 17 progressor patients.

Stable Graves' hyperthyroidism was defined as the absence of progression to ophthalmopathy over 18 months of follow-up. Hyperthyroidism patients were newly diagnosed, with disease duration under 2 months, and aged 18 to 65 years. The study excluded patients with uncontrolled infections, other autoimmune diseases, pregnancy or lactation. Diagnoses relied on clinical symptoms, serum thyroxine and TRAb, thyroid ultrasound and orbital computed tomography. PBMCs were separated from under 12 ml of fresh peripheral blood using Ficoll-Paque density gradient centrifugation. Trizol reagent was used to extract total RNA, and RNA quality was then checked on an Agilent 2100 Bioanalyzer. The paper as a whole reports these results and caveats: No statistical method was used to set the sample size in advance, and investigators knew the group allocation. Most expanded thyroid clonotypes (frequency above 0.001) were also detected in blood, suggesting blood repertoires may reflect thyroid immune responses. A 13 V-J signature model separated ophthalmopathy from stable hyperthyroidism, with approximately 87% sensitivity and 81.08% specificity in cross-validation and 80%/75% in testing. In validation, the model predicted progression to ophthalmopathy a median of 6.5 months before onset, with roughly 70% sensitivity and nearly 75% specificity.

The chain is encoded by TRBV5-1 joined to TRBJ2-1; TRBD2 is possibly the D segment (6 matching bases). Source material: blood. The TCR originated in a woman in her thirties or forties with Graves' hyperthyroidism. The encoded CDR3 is CASSLGGISSYNEQFF. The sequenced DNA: TGCGCCAGCAGCTTGGGCGGGATTAGCTCCTACAATGAGCAGTTCTTC.